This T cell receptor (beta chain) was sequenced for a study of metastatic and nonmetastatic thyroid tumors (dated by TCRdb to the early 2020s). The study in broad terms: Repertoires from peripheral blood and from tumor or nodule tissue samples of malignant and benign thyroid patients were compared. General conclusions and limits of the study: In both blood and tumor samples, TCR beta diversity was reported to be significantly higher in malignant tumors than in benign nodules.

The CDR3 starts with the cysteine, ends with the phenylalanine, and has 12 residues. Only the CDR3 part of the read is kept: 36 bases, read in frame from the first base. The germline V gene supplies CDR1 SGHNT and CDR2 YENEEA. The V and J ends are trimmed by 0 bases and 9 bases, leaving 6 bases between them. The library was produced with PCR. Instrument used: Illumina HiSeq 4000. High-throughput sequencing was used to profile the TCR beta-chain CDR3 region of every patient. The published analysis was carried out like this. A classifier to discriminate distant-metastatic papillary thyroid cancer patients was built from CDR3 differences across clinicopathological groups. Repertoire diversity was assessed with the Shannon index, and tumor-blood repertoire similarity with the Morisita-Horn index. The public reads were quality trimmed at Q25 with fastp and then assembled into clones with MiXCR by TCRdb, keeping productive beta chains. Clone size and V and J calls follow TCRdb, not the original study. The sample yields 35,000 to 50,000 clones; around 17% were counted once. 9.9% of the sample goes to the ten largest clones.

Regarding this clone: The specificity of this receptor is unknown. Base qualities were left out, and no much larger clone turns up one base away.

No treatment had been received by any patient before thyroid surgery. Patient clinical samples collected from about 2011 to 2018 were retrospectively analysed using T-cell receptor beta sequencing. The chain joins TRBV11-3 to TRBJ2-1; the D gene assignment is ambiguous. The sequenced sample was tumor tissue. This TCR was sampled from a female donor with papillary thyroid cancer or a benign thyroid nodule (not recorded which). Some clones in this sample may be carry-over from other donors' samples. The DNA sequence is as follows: TGTGCCAGCAGCTTAGAGCAGTCTGAGCAGTTCTTC. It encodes CASSLEQSEQFF.